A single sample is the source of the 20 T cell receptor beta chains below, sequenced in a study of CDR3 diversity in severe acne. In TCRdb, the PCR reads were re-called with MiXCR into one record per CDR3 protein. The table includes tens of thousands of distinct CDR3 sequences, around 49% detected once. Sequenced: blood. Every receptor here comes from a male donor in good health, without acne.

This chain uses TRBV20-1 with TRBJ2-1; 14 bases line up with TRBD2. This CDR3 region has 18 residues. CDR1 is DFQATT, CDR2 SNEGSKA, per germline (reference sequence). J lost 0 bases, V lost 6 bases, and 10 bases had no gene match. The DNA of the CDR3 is TGCAGTGCCGTCCGACTAGCGGGAGGGCCGGTCTCCTACAATGAGCAGTTCTTC. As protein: CSAVRLAGGPVSYNEQFF.

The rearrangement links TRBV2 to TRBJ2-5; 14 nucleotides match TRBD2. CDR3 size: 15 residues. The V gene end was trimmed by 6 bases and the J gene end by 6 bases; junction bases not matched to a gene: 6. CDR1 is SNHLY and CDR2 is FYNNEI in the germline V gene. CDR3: CASSSRTSGRKTQYF. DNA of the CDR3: TGTGCCAGCAGCTCCCGGACTAGCGGGAGGAAGACCCAGTACTTC.

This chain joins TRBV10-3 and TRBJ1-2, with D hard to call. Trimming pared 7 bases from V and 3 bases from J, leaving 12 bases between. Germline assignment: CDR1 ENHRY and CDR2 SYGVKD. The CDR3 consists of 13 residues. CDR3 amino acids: CAINFDGYYGYTF. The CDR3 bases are TGTGCCATCAACTTCGACGGGTACTATGGCTACACCTTC.

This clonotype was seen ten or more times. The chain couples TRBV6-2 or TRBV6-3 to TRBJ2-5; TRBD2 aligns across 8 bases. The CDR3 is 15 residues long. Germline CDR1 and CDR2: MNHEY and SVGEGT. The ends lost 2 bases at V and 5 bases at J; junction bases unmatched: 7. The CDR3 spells CASSYGGREVETQYF. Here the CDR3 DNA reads TGTGCCAGCAGTTACGGAGGGCGGGAGGTCGAGACCCAGTACTTC.

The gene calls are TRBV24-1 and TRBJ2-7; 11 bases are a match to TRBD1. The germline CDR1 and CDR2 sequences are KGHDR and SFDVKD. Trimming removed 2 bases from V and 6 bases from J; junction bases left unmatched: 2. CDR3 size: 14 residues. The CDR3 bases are TGTGCCACCAGTGATTCGGGACAGGGGGGCGAGCAGTACTTC. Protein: CATSDSGQGGEQYF.

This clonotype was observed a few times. CDR3 protein: CASSLSGPSEQYF. CDR3 in DNA: TGTGCCAGCAGCTTATCCGGGCCCAGCGAGCAGTACTTC. The V call is TRBV7-3, the J call TRBJ2-7; D remains unclear. The CDR3 has 13 amino acids. The germline V and J ends were trimmed by 2 bases and 6 bases, with 11 bases remaining between them. Germline CDR1 and CDR2: SGHTA and FQGTGA.

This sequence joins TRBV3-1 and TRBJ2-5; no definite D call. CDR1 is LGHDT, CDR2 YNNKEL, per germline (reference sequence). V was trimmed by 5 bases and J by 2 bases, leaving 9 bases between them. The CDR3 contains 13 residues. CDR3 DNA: TGTGCCAGCAGCGCCAGCGAGCAAGAGACCCAGTACTTC. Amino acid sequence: CASSASEQETQYF.

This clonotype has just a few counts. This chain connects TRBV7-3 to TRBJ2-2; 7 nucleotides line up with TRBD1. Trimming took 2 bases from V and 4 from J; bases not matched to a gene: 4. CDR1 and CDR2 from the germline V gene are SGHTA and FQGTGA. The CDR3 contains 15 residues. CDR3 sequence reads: CASSLLQGTTGELFF. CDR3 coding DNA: TGTGCCAGCAGCTTATTACAGGGGACCACCGGGGAGCTGTTTTTT.

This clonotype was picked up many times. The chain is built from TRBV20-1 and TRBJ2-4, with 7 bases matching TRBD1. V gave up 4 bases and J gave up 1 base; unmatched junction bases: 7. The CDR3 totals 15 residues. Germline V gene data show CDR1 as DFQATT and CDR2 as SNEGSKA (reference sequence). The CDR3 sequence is CSAKGQAEAKNIQYF. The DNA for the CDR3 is TGCAGTGCTAAAGGACAGGCGGAGGCCAAAAACATTCAGTACTTC.

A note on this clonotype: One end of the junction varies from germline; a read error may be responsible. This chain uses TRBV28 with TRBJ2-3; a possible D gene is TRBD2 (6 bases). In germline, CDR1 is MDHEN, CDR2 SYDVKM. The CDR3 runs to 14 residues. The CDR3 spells CASRPRLVSDTRYF. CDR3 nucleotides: TGTGCCAGCAGGCCCCGACTAGTTTCAGATACGCGGTATTTT.

CDR3 bases: TGTGCCACCGCACAGGGGAAATCAGGGGCCAACGTCCTGACTTTC. Encoded protein: CATAQGKSGANVLTF. The chain couples TRBV24-1 to TRBJ2-6; 7 nucleotides match TRBD1. The V segment lost 9 bases and the J segment 4 bases; nucleotides outside the gene matches: 8. CDR3 length equals 15 residues. CDR1 is KGHDR, CDR2 SFDVKD, per germline.

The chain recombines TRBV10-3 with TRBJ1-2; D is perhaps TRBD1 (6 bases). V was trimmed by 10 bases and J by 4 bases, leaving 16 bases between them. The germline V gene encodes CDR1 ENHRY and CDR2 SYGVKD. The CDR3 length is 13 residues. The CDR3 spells CASLSGASYGYTF. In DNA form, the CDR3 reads TGTGCCAGCTTGTCGGGGGCGTCCTATGGCTACACCTTC.

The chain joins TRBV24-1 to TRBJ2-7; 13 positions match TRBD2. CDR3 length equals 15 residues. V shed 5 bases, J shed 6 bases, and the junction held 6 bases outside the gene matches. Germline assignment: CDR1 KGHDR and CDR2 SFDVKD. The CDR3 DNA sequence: TGTGCCACCAGTGCCGGGACTAGCGGGAATCTCGAGCAGTACTTC. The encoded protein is CATSAGTSGNLEQYF.

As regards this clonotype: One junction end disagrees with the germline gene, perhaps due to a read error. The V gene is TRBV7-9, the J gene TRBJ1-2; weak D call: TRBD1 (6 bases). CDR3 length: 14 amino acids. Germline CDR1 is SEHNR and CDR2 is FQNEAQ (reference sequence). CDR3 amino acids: CASGLGEGEYGYTF. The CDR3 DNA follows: TGTGCCAGCGGCTTAGGGGAGGGGGAGTATGGCTACACCTTC.

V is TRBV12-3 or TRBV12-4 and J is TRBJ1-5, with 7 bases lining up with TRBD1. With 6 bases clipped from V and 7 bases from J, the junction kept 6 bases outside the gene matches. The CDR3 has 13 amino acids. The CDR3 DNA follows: TGTGCCAGCAGCAATACAGGGGCCCAGCCCCAGCATTTT. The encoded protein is CASSNTGAQPQHF.

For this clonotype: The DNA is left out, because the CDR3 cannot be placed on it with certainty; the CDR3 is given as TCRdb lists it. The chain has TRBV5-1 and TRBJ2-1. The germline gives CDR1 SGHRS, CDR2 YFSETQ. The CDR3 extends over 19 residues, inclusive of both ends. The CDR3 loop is CDSSFYICSEKSTINEQFF.

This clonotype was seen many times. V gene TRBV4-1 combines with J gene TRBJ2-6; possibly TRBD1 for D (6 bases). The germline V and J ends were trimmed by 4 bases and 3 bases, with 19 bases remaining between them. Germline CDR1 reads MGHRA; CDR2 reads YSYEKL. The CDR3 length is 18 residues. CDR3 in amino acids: CASSLSQGSLGGANVLTF. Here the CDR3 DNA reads TGCGCCAGCAGCCTAAGTCAGGGGAGCCTGGGTGGGGCCAACGTCCTGACTTTC.

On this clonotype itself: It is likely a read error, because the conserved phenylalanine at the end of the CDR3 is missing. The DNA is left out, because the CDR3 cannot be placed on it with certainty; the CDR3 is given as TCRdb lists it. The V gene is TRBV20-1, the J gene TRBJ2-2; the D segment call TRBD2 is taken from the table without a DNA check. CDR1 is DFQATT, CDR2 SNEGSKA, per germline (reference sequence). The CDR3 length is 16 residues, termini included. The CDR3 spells CSARGLAGGNTGELLQ.

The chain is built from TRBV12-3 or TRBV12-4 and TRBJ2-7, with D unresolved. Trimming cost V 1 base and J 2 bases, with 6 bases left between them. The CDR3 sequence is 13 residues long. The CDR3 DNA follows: TGTGCCAGCAGTTTAGAACCGCCCTACGAGCAGTACTTC. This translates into CASSLEPPYEQYF.

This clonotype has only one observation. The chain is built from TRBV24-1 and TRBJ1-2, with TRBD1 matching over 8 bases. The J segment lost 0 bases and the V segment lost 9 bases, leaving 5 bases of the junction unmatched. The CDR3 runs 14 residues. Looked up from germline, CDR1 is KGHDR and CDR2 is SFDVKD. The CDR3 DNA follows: TGTGCCACCGATAGACAGGGGTCTAACTATGGCTACACCTTC. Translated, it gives CATDRQGSNYGYTF.